This T cell receptor (beta chain) was retrieved from a study of response to subunit inactivated influenza vaccine (dated 2018 in TCRdb). Describing the broader study: Deep quantitative profiling of the T cell receptor repertoire was used in the study to follow responses to a trivalent subunit inactivated influenza vaccine. The full study reports these points: The authors suggested that each seasonal influenza vaccination may recruit only a limited number of new T cells.

The library relied on RT-PCR. The sequencer listed for this sample is Illumina HiSeq 2500. TCRdb reworked the public reads: Q25 trimming with fastp, MiXCR clone assembly, productive beta chains retained. Every CDR3 protein is listed once, alongside the most common genes and DNA of its rows. The sample data list around 250,000 distinct CDR3 sequences, and 12% of these were observed just once. The ten largest clones represent under 10% of the sample. The germline V gene supplies CDR1 SGHAT and CDR2 FQNNGV. The CDR3 spans 14 residues, from the cysteine through the phenylalanine. Only the CDR3 DNA is retained, 42 bases long and in frame from the first base. V sheds 0 bases and J sheds 7 bases, leaving 12 bases between their ends. Comments on this clonotype: Its antigen is currently not known. One base away there is no much larger clone; base qualities are not given.

The TCR originated in a man in his fifties who received an inactivated influenza vaccine. Donor details come from another sample of the same person, matched by shared clones. Recombination joined TRBV11-2 with TRBJ2-5; TRBD2 is possibly the D segment (6 matching bases). The sample in question was non-naive T cells sorted from PBMCs, obtained 14 to 15 days before vaccination. Interpreted using the paper, the cell subset or site label stands for: memory T cell fraction. The sequenced DNA is TGTGCCAGCAGCTTAGAAAGCGGGCTAGCGACCCAGTACTTC. It is translated as CASSLESGLATQYF.